These 21 T cell receptor beta chains were all obtained from the same sample, sequenced in a study of T cells in Graves' hyperthyroidism and ophthalmopathy. TCR beta CDR3 regions were amplified from RNA transcripts. Using the HTBI primer set, a first-round RT-PCR was run on the TCR CDR3. TCRdb re-analysed the multiplex PCR reads in MiXCR, keeping a single row per CDR3 protein. The data contain nearly 750,000 distinct CDR3 sequences, about 35% of them singletons. What was sequenced was blood. The receptors were sampled from a woman aged 40 to 50 with Graves' hyperthyroidism.

This clonotype was seen at least ten times. The chain carries TRBV24-1 and TRBJ1-2; D not resolved. Germline assignment: CDR1 KGHDR and CDR2 SFDVKD. Trimming cost V 3 bases and J 8 bases, with 6 bases left between them. The CDR3 spans 11 residues. CDR3 coding DNA: TGTGCCACCAGTGATGGGTCCGGCTACACCTTC. Translation: CATSDGSGYTF.

The chain has TRBV10-3 and TRBJ1-4; D unresolved. The CDR3 has 16 residues. The V and J ends lost 10 bases and 8 bases respectively, with 26 bases between them. Germline V gives CDR1 ENHRY, CDR2 SYGVKD. CDR3 coding DNA: TGTGCCACCAGCATTGAGGCCAGGTTAATAAGGGAAAAACTGTTTTTT. Translating it yields CATSIEARLIREKLFF.

This chain joins TRBV10-3 and TRBJ1-2; possibly TRBD1 for D (6 bases). V dropped 0 bases and J dropped 3 bases, with 11 bases sitting between them. The CDR3 runs 15 residues. Germline V lookup: CDR1 ENHRY, CDR2 SYGVKD. The CDR3 spells CAISESVGGYYGYTF. DNA of the CDR3: TGTGCCATCAGTGAGTCGGTGGGGGGCTACTATGGCTACACCTTC.

This clonotype was found a few times. The chain joins TRBV6-5 to TRBJ2-7; D unclear. This CDR3 has 12 residues. Germline V lookup: CDR1 MNHEY, CDR2 SVGAGI. V lost 4 bases, J lost 6 bases, and 10 bases lay in between. The CDR3 protein is CASSSRRTEQYF. The CDR3 DNA is TGTGCCAGCAGTTCCCGACGGACCGAGCAGTACTTC.

This clonotype was recorded at least ten times. The chain uses TRBV29-1 and TRBJ2-7; D unclear. The CDR3 is 12 amino acids. The germline V gene has CDR1 SQVTM and CDR2 ANQGSEA. Trimming removed 6 bases at V and 6 bases at J, with 15 bases between. In DNA, the CDR3 is TGCAGCGTGCGACTTGGGGTCTTCGAGCAGTACTTC. Translating gives CSVRLGVFEQYF.

V usage is TRBV25-1 and J usage is TRBJ1-2; unclear D gene. The V end was cut by 2 bases, the J end by 8 bases, with 12 bases between. Germline V gene sequence: CDR1 MGHDK, CDR2 SYGVNS. The CDR3 has 13 amino acids. CDR3 protein: CASSERTVGGYTF. The CDR3, as DNA: TGTGCCAGCAGTGAAAGGACCGTGGGAGGCTACACCTTC.

This clonotype was recorded a few times. The V gene is TRBV6-5, the J gene TRBJ2-7; D is perhaps TRBD2 (5 bases). The CDR3 sequence is 15 residues long. The V and J ends lost 0 bases and 2 bases respectively, with 11 bases between them. From germline, CDR1 is MNHEY and CDR2 SVGAGI. This CDR3 reads CASSYSTGIAYEQYF. The CDR3 DNA sequence: TGTGCCAGCAGTTACTCGACGGGGATCGCCTACGAGCAGTACTTC.

The chain uses TRBV7-2 and TRBJ2-2; D not certain. The CDR3 has 12 residues. Germline V gives CDR1 SGHTA, CDR2 FQGNSA. The germline V and J ends were trimmed by 5 bases and 4 bases, with 5 bases remaining between them. The CDR3 loop is CASSRATGELFF. The DNA for the CDR3 is TGTGCCAGCAGCCGGGCCACCGGGGAGCTGTTTTTT. The complete variable domain, with remaining parts taken from reference TRBV7-2 and TRBJ2-2, reads GAGVSQSPSNKVTEKGKDVELRCDPISGHTALYWYRQSLGQGLEFLIYFQGNSAPDKSGLPSDRFSAERTGGSVSTLTIQRTQQEDSAVYLCASSRATGELFFGEGSRLTVL.

The V gene is TRBV29-1, the J gene TRBJ1-2, with 9 bases identical to TRBD1. Germline V lookup: CDR1 SQVTM, CDR2 ANQGSEA. The junction had 9 bases not matched to a gene; V was cut back by 3 bases and J by 1 base. The CDR3 is 16 residues long. DNA of the CDR3: TGCAGCGTTGAGATGCGCGGGACAGGGCTTAACTATGGCTACACCTTC. Protein product: CSVEMRGTGLNYGYTF.

This clonotype occurred a few times. V gene TRBV5-1 combines with J gene TRBJ1-1; a weak D match, TRBD1 (6 bases). CDR3 length: 14 amino acids. Trimming stripped 4 bases from V and 4 bases from J, with 14 bases between. The germline V gene encodes CDR1 SGHRS and CDR2 YFSETQ. Here the CDR3 DNA reads TGCGCCAGCAGCCAAGATCAGGGGCCCACTGAAGCTTTCTTT. Protein: CASSQDQGPTEAFF.

There are a few counts of this clonotype. The rearrangement uses TRBV20-1 and TRBJ2-7; 7 positions match TRBD1. The junction had 6 bases not matched to a gene; V was cut back by 4 bases and J by 6 bases. The length of the CDR3 is 12 residues. Germline values: CDR1 DFQATT, CDR2 SNEGSKA (reference sequence). The CDR3 loop reads CSATNRGSEQYF. CDR3 bases: TGCAGTGCTACAAACAGGGGAAGCGAGCAGTACTTC.

In this sample, this clonotype turned up a few times. The J gene is TRBJ2-7, the V gene TRBV6-6; D remains unclear. V was shortened by 5 bases and J by 1 base, with 15 bases between the two germline ends. CDR3 length: 15 residues. CDR1 is MNHNY, CDR2 SVGAGI, per germline (reference sequence). For the CDR3, the DNA is TGTGCCAGCAGTGAAGGTGCAGTAGATTCCTACGAGCAGTACTTC. Translating it yields CASSEGAVDSYEQYF.

This clonotype was observed once. V usage is TRBV19 and J usage is TRBJ2-2; unclear D gene. V was cut by 5 bases and J by 2 bases, with 6 bases left in between. The CDR3 runs 13 residues. The V gene's germline CDR1 is LNHDA and CDR2 SQIVND (reference sequence). The DNA of the CDR3 is TGTGCCAGTAGTGCCATTAACACCGGGGAGCTGTTTTTT. This translates into CASSAINTGELFF.

This clonotype was counted many times. V and J are TRBV7-6 and TRBJ2-5; maybe TRBD1 (5 bases). Per the germline V gene, CDR1 is SGHVS and CDR2 is FNYEAQ. This CDR3 is built from 14 residues. V shed 2 bases and J shed 4 bases, with 11 bases lying between them. CDR3: CASSLQGIRETQYF. The CDR3 DNA sequence: TGTGCCAGCAGCTTACAGGGAATTCGAGAGACCCAGTACTTC.

V and J are TRBV28 and TRBJ2-5; TRBD1 aligns across 7 bases. The V gene end was trimmed by 4 bases and the J gene end by 4 bases; junction bases not matched to a gene: 9. This CDR3 has 15 amino acids. CDR1 is MDHEN and CDR2 is SYDVKM in the germline V gene. CDR3 bases: TGTGCCAGCAGTTCACGGGGACAGTTGGGAGAGACCCAGTACTTC. Translating it yields CASSSRGQLGETQYF.

This clonotype was recorded at least ten times. The chain is built from TRBV10-2 and TRBJ1-2; D is uncertain. Germline V gene lookup returns CDR1 WSHSY and CDR2 SAAADI. CDR3 length: 12 residues. Trimming took off 3 bases at V and 5 bases at J, with 7 bases between the two ends. CDR3 DNA sequence: TGCGCCAGCAGTGAACGGGTATATGGCTACACCTTC. Translation: CASSERVYGYTF.

The chain links TRBV7-3 to TRBJ2-5; 9 bases are a match to TRBD2. There are 15 residues in the CDR3. In germline, CDR1 is SGHTA, CDR2 FQGTGA. J lost 4 bases, V lost 4 bases, and 7 bases had no gene match. The CDR3 protein is CASSSSGGLIETQYF. The CDR3 bases are TGTGCCAGCAGCTCCAGCGGGGGGCTGATAGAGACCCAGTACTTC.

In this sample, this clonotype turned up a few times. The chain couples TRBV4-2 to TRBJ1-1; no definite D call. The CDR3 consists of 15 residues. The germline CDR1 and CDR2 sequences are LGHNA and YNFKEQ. Trimming removed 0 bases from V and 10 bases from J, with 18 bases in between. CDR3 loop: CASSQDAATRVVAFF. The CDR3 DNA is TGTGCCAGCAGCCAAGATGCGGCAACTCGAGTCGTAGCTTTCTTT.

In this sample, this clonotype turned up many times. This sequence joins TRBV9 and TRBJ1-6; D may be TRBD1 (5 bases). V dropped 0 bases and J dropped 7 bases, with 14 bases sitting between them. Germline V lookup: CDR1 SGDLS, CDR2 YYNGEE. The CDR3 extends over 16 amino acids. CDR3 coding DNA: TGTGCCAGCAGCGTAGGGCAGGGTATTTCCAATTCACCCCTCCACTTT. Amino acid sequence: CASSVGQGISNSPLHF.

With respect to this clonotype: The germline gene is not matched at one end of the junction; a read error may be the cause. V is TRBV7-2 and J is TRBJ2-2; D not certain. Germline CDR1 reads SGHTA; CDR2 reads FQGNSA. The CDR3 runs to 14 residues. The CDR3 is CASSPLTYTGELFF. Here the CDR3 DNA reads TGCGCCAGCAGCCCGCTAACCTACACCGGGGAGCTGTTTTTT. The full variable domain, with the rest looked up from reference TRBV7-2 and TRBJ2-2, is GAGVSQSPSNKVTEKGKDVELRCDPISGHTALYWYRQSLGQGLEFLIYFQGNSAPDKSGLPSDRFSAERTGGSVSTLTIQRTQQEDSAVYLCASSPLTYTGELFFGEGSRLTVL.

This clonotype has more than one count but fewer than ten. The rearrangement uses TRBV10-3 and TRBJ1-3; D not certain. Trimming pared 4 bases from V and 0 bases from J, leaving 10 bases between. Germline CDR1 reads ENHRY; CDR2 reads SYGVKD. The length of the CDR3 is 15 residues. This CDR3 reads CAISASTGSGNTIYF. DNA for the CDR3: TGTGCCATCAGTGCTTCGACGGGCTCTGGAAACACCATATATTTT.